This T cell receptor beta chain appears in the sequencing data of a study of blood T cell repertoires in COVID-19. Overall study context: The United States, Italy and Spain were the sources of the acute and convalescent COVID-19 samples. The cDNA or gDNA used as material had been derived from T cells, B-cell-depleted T cells, or PBMCs.

Germline lookup yields CDR1 MNHEY and CDR2 SMNVEV (reference sequence). The ends were cut back, 2 bases at V and 5 bases at J, with 13 bases in the middle. The CDR3 contains 15 residues. In the original workflow: Nucleated cell counts were estimated from reference gene primer amplification. This table comes from immunoSEQ multiplex PCR, and its TCRdb copy is limited to in-frame clones, with some not included. V and J calls and clone size come straight from that table; D and trimming were deduced from the DNA. This table has 90,000 or so clones, over 70% appearing once. The specimen sequenced was peripheral blood. The chain combines TRBV27 with TRBJ1-5; possible D gene TRBD1, 6 bases. This receptor was taken from a man aged 80 or over with active or convalescent COVID-19. CDR3 amino acids: CASSLAGVKDQPQHF. Written as DNA, the CDR3 is TGTGCCAGCAGTTTAGCAGGGGTAAAGGATCAGCCCCAGCATTTT.